These 19 T cell receptor beta chains came from one sample sequenced in a study of Graves' ophthalmopathy and Graves' hyperthyroidism. Amplification of the TCR beta CDR3 regions used RNA transcripts (as template). A first-round RT-PCR used HTBI primers, followed by a second-round multiplex PCR. TCRdb used MiXCR to reprocess the multiplex PCR reads, holding one entry per CDR3 protein. The sample has a few hundred thousand distinct CDR3 sequences, about 17% seen once. The sequencing sample was made of peripheral blood. The origin of the receptors is an adult woman with stable Graves' hyperthyroidism.

V usage is TRBV6-2 or TRBV6-3 and J usage is TRBJ2-7; either TRBD1 or TRBD2 may supply D (5 bases each). Trimming removed 1 base from V and 6 bases from J, with 19 bases in between. Per germline, CDR1 MNHEY and CDR2 SVGEGT. The CDR3 loop spans 16 amino acids. As DNA, the CDR3 is TGTGCCAGCAGTTACTGGAGCCCGGGACCACTGGTCGAGCAGTACTTC. Its protein product is CASSYWSPGPLVEQYF.

In regard to this clonotype: A single base separates this from a much larger clone, so it may be a read error. The chain couples TRBV11-2 to TRBJ2-5, with unresolved D. Looked up from germline, CDR1 is SGHAT and CDR2 is FQNNGV. There are 15 residues in the CDR3. The CDR3 DNA follows: TGTGCCAGCAGCTTAGGGGCAGGAGAGCAAGAGACCAAGTACTTC. This gives the protein CASSLGAGEQETKYF.

This clonotype has ten or more counts. The chain combines TRBV5-1 with TRBJ2-7; 10 nucleotides align to TRBD1. Germline V gene sequence: CDR1 SGHRS, CDR2 YFSETQ. V lost 1 base, J lost 7 bases, and 8 bases stayed unmatched. CDR3 length: 15 amino acids. The CDR3 here is CASSLTGQGVLEQYF. CDR3 bases: TGCGCCAGCAGCTTGACTGGACAGGGGGTTTTAGAGCAGTACTTC.

In this sample, this clonotype turned up many times. CDR3 region: CASRSGGGYTF. In DNA, the CDR3 is TGTGCCAGCAGATCAGGGGGAGGCTACACCTTC. J is TRBJ1-2 and V is TRBV2; 7 nucleotides align to TRBD1. The V gene's germline CDR1 is SNHLY and CDR2 FYNNEI. The CDR3 contains 11 residues. The J segment lost 8 bases and the V segment lost 6 bases, leaving 3 bases of the junction unmatched.

J is TRBJ1-1 and V is TRBV5-1, with D perhaps matching TRBD1 (5 bases). Germline CDR1 and CDR2: SGHRS and YFSETQ. Trimming removed 6 bases at V and 0 bases at J, with 12 bases between. The CDR3 sequence is 14 residues long. Written as DNA, the CDR3 is TGCGCCAGCATGGAGGGGCGGATGAACACTGAAGCTTTCTTT. Translation gives CASMEGRMNTEAFF.

This clonotype appeared many times. The rearrangement uses TRBV12-3 or TRBV12-4 and TRBJ1-5; TRBD1 is a possible D gene (6 bases). Between the trimmed V and J ends, which lost 4 bases and 7 bases, there was a span of 14 bases. The CDR3 length is 14 residues. The CDR3 DNA is TGTGCCAGCAGTTCCCGCAGGGGCGGGCAGCCCCAGCATTTT. Its translation: CASSSRRGGQPQHF.

Ten or more counts support this clonotype. The chain carries TRBV12-3 or TRBV12-4 and TRBJ1-1, with D possibly being TRBD1 (5 bases). The ends were cut back, 6 bases at V and 9 bases at J, with 14 bases in the middle. The CDR3 runs to 12 residues. The CDR3 spells CASRRFRGKAFF. The CDR3 DNA reads as TGTGCCAGCAGGCGATTTAGGGGTAAAGCTTTCTTT.

In its sample, this clonotype was seen many times. The chain carries TRBV7-9 and TRBJ1-2; a possible D gene is TRBD1 (6 bases). The CDR3 is made up of 15 amino acids. The germline V gene encodes CDR1 SEHNR and CDR2 FQNEAQ (reference sequence). Deletions cut 5 bases from V and 4 bases from J, with 17 bases between. In nucleotides, the CDR3 is TGTGCCAGCAGCCCACCTACAGGGATCGTCTATGGCTACACCTTC. It encodes CASSPPTGIVYGYTF.

This clonotype has a count of ten or more. The chain links TRBV29-1 to TRBJ1-5; 7 nucleotides align to TRBD1. This CDR3 is 13 amino acids long. Per the germline V gene, CDR1 is SQVTM and CDR2 is ANQGSEA. Trimming cost V 6 bases and J 5 bases; bases outside gene matches: 7. The CDR3 loop is CSVTDRSDQPQHF. DNA for the CDR3: TGCAGCGTGACGGACAGGTCGGATCAGCCCCAGCATTTT.

Remarks on this clonotype: Because the CDR3 is missing its conserved closing phenylalanine or tryptophan, this is likely a read error. V usage is TRBV28 and J usage is TRBJ2-7, with D possibly being TRBD1 or TRBD2 (5 bases each). V lost 7 bases to trimming and J lost 3 bases, with 19 bases between them. The germline V gene encodes CDR1 MDHEN and CDR2 SYDVKM. CDR3 length: 15 residues. The CDR3 spells CASTLGQGTYYEQYY. The CDR3 DNA follows: TGTGCCAGCACACTAGGTCAGGGAACGTACTACGAGCAGTACTAC.

This clonotype was observed at least ten times. The V and J genes are TRBV24-1 and TRBJ2-7, with D maybe TRBD1 (5 bases). The CDR3 contains 13 residues. Germline loops: CDR1 KGHDR, CDR2 SFDVKD. With 3 bases removed from V and 3 bases from J, the gap between germline ends came to 8 bases. CDR3 nucleotides: TGTGCCACCAGTGATCTGCAGGGCTACGAGCAGTACTTC. Amino acids: CATSDLQGYEQYF.

This clonotype was seen at least ten times. The CDR3 DNA reads as TGCAGTGCTGAGGGACAGGGGTTAAGTAACGAGCAGTACTTC. Its translation is CSAEGQGLSNEQYF. This chain uses TRBV20-1 with TRBJ2-7; TRBD1 matches at 10 bases. Trimming at V came to 5 bases and at J to 5 bases, leaving 9 bases not matched to a gene. The germline CDR1 and CDR2 sequences are DFQATT and SNEGSKA (reference sequence). This CDR3 has 14 amino acids.

This clonotype was observed at least ten times. The CDR3 loop reads CASSEERDITEAFF. Written as DNA, the CDR3 is TGTGCCAGCAGTGAAGAACGGGATATCACTGAAGCTTTCTTT. The chain couples TRBV6-1 to TRBJ1-1; D uncertain. The CDR3 spans 14 residues. With 1 base removed from V and 4 bases from J, the gap between germline ends came to 10 bases. Germline V CDR1 and CDR2: MNHNS, SASEGT.

This clonotype was recorded many times. The rearrangement joins TRBV5-4 to TRBJ2-5; the match to TRBD2 covers 9 bases. The CDR3 loop spans 15 amino acids. CDR1 is SGHNT and CDR2 is YYREEE in the germline V gene (reference sequence). Germline trimming cut 6 bases from V and 5 bases from J; bases unmatched to any gene: 11. The CDR3 reads CASTVDSGSWETQYF. For the CDR3, the DNA is TGTGCCAGCACTGTGGATAGCGGGAGTTGGGAGACCCAGTACTTC. Combining the CDR3 with reference TRBV5-4 and TRBJ2-5 gives the whole variable domain ETGVTQSPTHLIKTRGQQVTLRCSSQSGHNTVSWYQQALGQGPQFIFQYYREEENGRGNFPPRFSGLQFPNYSSELNVNALELDDSALYLCASTVDSGSWETQYFGPGTRLLVL.

The V call is TRBV14, the J call TRBJ2-7; 8 nucleotides line up with TRBD1. Per the germline V gene, CDR1 is SGHDN and CDR2 is FVKESK. The trim removed 2 bases at V and 5 bases at J, leaving 8 bases unmatched. The CDR3 has 15 amino acids. The CDR3 coding sequence is TGTGCCAGCAGCCAACCGGACAGGGACGGGGACGAGCAGTACTTC. Translation: CASSQPDRDGDEQYF.

This clonotype appeared many times. The chain links TRBV29-1 to TRBJ2-7; perhaps TRBD1 as D (5 bases). The V and J ends lost 6 bases and 5 bases respectively, with 14 bases between them. Germline V gene lookup returns CDR1 SQVTM and CDR2 ANQGSEA. The length of the CDR3 is 12 residues. Here the CDR3 DNA reads TGCAGCGTATTCCAGGGCGCCCACGAGCAGTACTTC. It codes for CSVFQGAHEQYF.

This clonotype has ten or more counts. The chain combines TRBV11-2 with TRBJ2-6, with D unclear. CDR3 size: 15 residues. The germline V and J ends were trimmed by 4 bases and 2 bases, with 9 bases remaining between them. Germline V lookup: CDR1 SGHAT, CDR2 FQNNGV. The CDR3 DNA reads as TGTGCCAGCAGCTGGACGGAGCCTGGGGCCAACGTCCTGACTTTC. It encodes CASSWTEPGANVLTF.

This clonotype was seen ten or more times. This sequence joins TRBV6-2 or TRBV6-3 and TRBJ1-1, with a tentative D call TRBD1 (6 bases). The V gene lost 5 bases and the J gene lost 6 bases, with 16 bases spanning the gap. The V gene's germline CDR1 is MNHEY and CDR2 SVGEGT. CDR3 length equals 14 residues. In nucleotides, the CDR3 is TGTGCCAGCAGTAACAGGGTTCTTTCGGCTGAAGCTTTCTTT. This codes for CASSNRVLSAEAFF.

This clonotype was detected many times. This chain links TRBV12-3 or TRBV12-4 with TRBJ1-1, with 9 bases that match TRBD1. J gave up 1 base and V 5 bases, and 8 bases lay outside the gene matches. CDR3 length: 16 residues. The CDR3 loop is CASSPGQGPTNTEAFF. The CDR3, as DNA: TGTGCCAGCAGTCCAGGACAGGGGCCGACGAACACTGAAGCTTTCTTT.